Following are 13 T cell receptor beta chains from one sample sequenced in a study of breast tumors, draining lymph nodes, adjacent tissues. The lymph nodes were axillary draining lymph nodes from breast cancer patients. Using its own MiXCR run on the multiplex PCR reads, TCRdb lists one record per CDR3 protein. Of 270,000 or so distinct CDR3 sequences in the sample, around 30% were seen once. Sequencing was done on a sample of axillary lymph node tissue. The receptors were sampled from a female donor with breast cancer. Some clones in this sample may be carry-over from other donors' samples.

This clonotype was recorded at least ten times. The rearrangement links TRBV20-1 to TRBJ2-1; TRBD1 agrees at 8 bases. V lost 0 bases to trimming and J lost 5 bases; unmatched junction nucleotides: 6. In germline, CDR1 is DFQATT, CDR2 SNEGSKA (reference sequence). The CDR3 is made up of 15 amino acids. The CDR3 spells CSARDLRQGNNEQFF. The CDR3 region has the DNA TGCAGTGCTAGAGATCTTAGACAGGGGAACAATGAGCAGTTCTTC.

In the case of this clonotype: A much larger clone differs by one base, so this may be a read error. The J gene is TRBJ2-1, the V gene TRBV12-5, with D possibly being TRBD2 (6 bases). Germline V lookup: CDR1 LGHNT, CDR2 FRNRAP. The CDR3 is 14 residues long. V dropped 6 bases and J dropped 4 bases, with 13 bases sitting between them. The CDR3 is CASGHGGTYNEQFF. As DNA, the CDR3 is TGTGCTAGTGGCCACGGGGGTACTTACAATGAGCAGTTCTTC.

This clonotype has a count of ten or more. This rearrangement joins TRBV12-5 to TRBJ2-5; D is perhaps TRBD1 or TRBD2 (5 bases each). Deletions cut 5 bases from V and 5 bases from J, with 15 bases between. Germline V CDR1 and CDR2: LGHNT, FRNRAP. The CDR3 covers 14 residues. The CDR3 DNA reads TGTGCTAGTGGTCCCAGGTCCGGGGACGAGACCCAGTACTTC. Residues: CASGPRSGDETQYF.

This clonotype has a count of ten or more. This chain links TRBV20-1 with TRBJ2-5, with 14 bases fitting TRBD2. V gave up 7 bases and J gave up 2 bases; unmatched junction bases: 12. The germline gives CDR1 DFQATT, CDR2 SNEGSKA (reference sequence). This CDR3 is built from 17 residues. CDR3: CSGQGLAGAGRQETQYF. Here the CDR3 DNA reads TGCAGTGGGCAGGGACTAGCGGGAGCTGGGAGGCAAGAGACCCAGTACTTC.

This clonotype is a singleton in its sample. The chain employs TRBV6-5 and TRBJ1-2; 12 bases align to TRBD1. Germline lookup yields CDR1 MNHEY and CDR2 SVGAGI. Trimming cost V 5 bases and J 8 bases; bases outside gene matches: 9. The CDR3 sequence is 15 residues long. CDR3 loop: CASSLTGTGGSGYTF. CDR3 sequence (DNA): TGTGCCAGCAGTCTCACCGGGACAGGGGGCTCCGGCTACACCTTC.

The chain is built from TRBV15 and TRBJ1-1; D not certain. The ends were cut back, 1 base at V and 1 base at J, with 1 base in the middle. This CDR3 is 12 amino acids long. The germline CDR1 and CDR2 sequences are LNHNV and YYDKDF (reference sequence). The CDR3 loop reads CATSRGNTEAFF. CDR3 in DNA: TGTGCCACCAGCAGAGGGAACACTGAAGCTTTCTTT.

This clonotype was counted a few times. This chain connects TRBV6-2 or TRBV6-3 to TRBJ2-3, with TRBD2 matching 10 bases. CDR1 and CDR2 from the germline V gene are MNHEY and SVGEGT. The CDR3 totals 15 residues. The ends lost 8 bases at V and 14 bases at J; junction bases unmatched: 19. CDR3 region: CASRLPRTSGPSWYF. The CDR3 DNA sequence: TGTGCCAGCCGTTTACCGAGGACTAGCGGTCCATCCTGGTATTTT.

This clonotype was counted many times. The chain links TRBV20-1 to TRBJ2-1; no clear D. Deletions cut 5 bases from V and 0 bases from J, with 14 bases between. The CDR3 covers 15 residues. The germline V gene has CDR1 DFQATT and CDR2 SNEGSKA (reference sequence). The CDR3 nucleotides are TGCAGTGCTGAAGACTTACTTCGCTCCTACAATGAGCAGTTCTTC. It codes for CSAEDLLRSYNEQFF.

V usage is TRBV6-6 and J usage is TRBJ1-5, with 7 bases lining up with TRBD1. Germline CDR1 reads MNHNY; CDR2 reads SVGAGI (reference sequence). With V trimmed by 5 bases and J by 3 bases, 10 bases remained unmatched. This CDR3 is 16 amino acids long. CDR3 in DNA: TGTGCCAGCAGTCCGAGCGGGACAGCTACCAATCAGCCCCAGCATTTT. Protein product: CASSPSGTATNQPQHF.

This clonotype was seen repeatedly, ten times or more. The chain links TRBV6-1 to TRBJ2-3, with TRBD2 matching 10 bases. Germline V CDR1 and CDR2: MNHNS, SASEGT. With 4 bases clipped from V and 9 bases from J, the junction kept 7 bases outside the gene matches. The CDR3 loop spans 14 amino acids. CDR3 sequence: CASSVSAGGGTQYF. The DNA for the CDR3 is TGTGCCAGCAGTGTGTCAGCGGGAGGGGGGACGCAGTATTTT.

This clonotype was detected ten times or more. The J gene is TRBJ1-5, the V gene TRBV5-1; D call uncertain. CDR3 length: 13 residues. Looked up from germline, CDR1 is SGHRS and CDR2 is YFSETQ. V dropped 4 bases and J dropped 0 bases, with 5 bases sitting between them. The CDR3 region has the DNA TGCGCCAGCAGCGTGGATAGCAATCAGCCCCAGCATTTT. Encoded protein: CASSVDSNQPQHF.

J is TRBJ1-1 and V is TRBV10-3; 7 bases are shared with TRBD1. Germline V gives CDR1 ENHRY, CDR2 SYGVKD. After removal of 5 bases from V and 3 bases from J, the junction contained 6 bases not matched to a gene. The CDR3 totals 14 residues. The CDR3 reads CAISPGTVDTEAFF. DNA of the CDR3: TGTGCCATCAGTCCCGGGACAGTGGACACTGAAGCTTTCTTT.

This rearrangement joins TRBV20-1 to TRBJ2-7, with 9 nucleotides matching TRBD1. Trimming cost V 2 bases and J 1 base; bases outside gene matches: 12. This CDR3 contains 17 residues. CDR1 and CDR2 (germline): DFQATT, SNEGSKA (reference sequence). The CDR3 loop reads CSARKRDREKYSYEQYF. Here the CDR3 DNA reads TGCAGTGCTAGAAAACGGGACAGGGAGAAGTATTCCTACGAGCAGTACTTC.